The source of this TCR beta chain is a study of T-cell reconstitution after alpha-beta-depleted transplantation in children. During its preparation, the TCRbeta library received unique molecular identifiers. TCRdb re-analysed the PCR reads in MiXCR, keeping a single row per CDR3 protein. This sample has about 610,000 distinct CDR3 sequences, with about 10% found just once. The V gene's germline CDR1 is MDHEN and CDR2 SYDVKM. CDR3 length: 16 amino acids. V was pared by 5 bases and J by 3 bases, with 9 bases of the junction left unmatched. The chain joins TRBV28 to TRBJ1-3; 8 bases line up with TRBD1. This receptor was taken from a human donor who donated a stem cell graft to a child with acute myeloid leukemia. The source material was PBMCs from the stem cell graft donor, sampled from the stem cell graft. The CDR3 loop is CASSLLQGANGNTIYF. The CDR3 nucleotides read TGTGCCAGCAGTCTACTCCAGGGGGCGAATGGAAACACCATATATTTT.